The 21 T cell receptor beta chains in this list originate from one sample, sequenced in a study of a mutant IDH1 vaccine in newly diagnosed glioma. Clones were sequenced by immunoSEQ multiplex PCR, and TCRdb holds only the in-frame ones, with some missing. Here the sample spans tens of thousands of clones, around 77% being singletons. The time point was: week 35, safety follow-up. Doses consisted of 300 ug of mutant IDH1 20-mer peptide each, paired with topical imiquimod. Which antigens these TCRs recognize remains unknown. Source: PBMCs, taken from a glioma patient whose treatment included an IDH1 peptide vaccine. The receptors shown here come from a middle-aged man with glioma. Some clones in this sample may be carry-over from other donors' samples.

This clone has a single count. V usage is TRBV11-2 and J usage is TRBJ2-1; D remains ambiguous. The V end was cut by 5 bases, the J end by 0 bases, with 14 bases between. The length of the CDR3 is 16 residues. Germline V gives CDR1 SGHAT, CDR2 FQNNGV. The CDR3, as DNA: TGTGCCAGCAGCCTCCGCCCTCCGAGCTCCTACAATGAGCAGTTCTTC. Translated: CASSLRPPSSYNEQFF.

J is TRBJ1-1 and V is TRBV4-1, with a tentative D call TRBD1 (5 bases). Between the trimmed V and J ends, which lost 5 bases and 6 bases, there was a span of 13 bases. This CDR3 comprises 13 residues. The germline gives CDR1 MGHRA, CDR2 YSYEKL. CDR3 nucleotides: TGCGCCAGCAGCGGTTCCTGGGGCCCTGAAGCTTTCTTT. The encoded protein is CASSGSWGPEAFF.

A single count supports this clone. The chain links TRBV30 to TRBJ2-7; perhaps TRBD1 as D (6 bases). Trimming removed 7 bases at V and 1 base at J, with 14 bases between. Germline V gene sequence: CDR1 GTSNPN, CDR2 SVGIG (reference sequence). This CDR3 is built from 13 residues. CDR3 sequence (DNA): TGTGCCTTCGTGAGGGGACATTCCTACGAGCAGTACTTC. Its protein is CAFVRGHSYEQYF.

The chain links TRBV5-4 to TRBJ2-3; 7 positions agree with TRBD2. Unmatched junction bases numbered 13, after V lost 4 bases and J lost 2 bases. The germline CDR1 and CDR2 sequences are SGHNT and YYREEE (reference sequence). The CDR3 contains 17 residues. The CDR3 region has the DNA TGTGCCAGCAGCCCAACCGTGGGACTAATCTTCACAGATACGCAGTATTTT. Its protein product is CASSPTVGLIFTDTQYF.

The V and J genes are TRBV7-2 and TRBJ1-5; no reliable D call. The CDR3 covers 15 residues. Germline V gene lookup returns CDR1 SGHTA and CDR2 FQGNSA. V was pared by 4 bases and J by 1 base, with 11 bases between. The CDR3 nucleotides are TGTGCCAGCAGCTCCCGTCCGGGAAGCAATCAGCCCCAGCATTTT. Translation: CASSSRPGSNQPQHF.

The chain uses TRBV5-1 and TRBJ2-1; possibly TRBD1 for D (5 bases). The ends were cut back, 4 bases at V and 4 bases at J, with 12 bases in the middle. The CDR3 is 14 amino acids. Germline V CDR1 and CDR2: SGHRS, YFSETQ. CDR3 nucleotide sequence: TGCGCCAGCAGCACCCAGGGCGTTTACAATGAGCAGTTCTTC. Translating it yields CASSTQGVYNEQFF.

The chain has TRBV2 and TRBJ2-7; D is perhaps TRBD1 or TRBD2 (5 bases each). Between the trimmed V and J ends, which lost 6 bases and 1 base, there was a span of 10 bases. CDR1 and CDR2 from the germline V gene are SNHLY and FYNNEI. This CDR3 region has 13 residues. CDR3 in amino acids: CASRRDGSYEQYF. In DNA form, the CDR3 reads TGTGCCAGCAGGAGGGACGGGTCCTACGAGCAGTACTTC.

In its sample, this clone was seen a few times. V usage is TRBV6-5 and J usage is TRBJ1-2; tentatively, D is TRBD1 (5 bases). The CDR3 sequence is 16 residues long. Trimming removed 0 bases at V and 4 bases at J, with 15 bases between. Germline CDR1 and CDR2: MNHEY and SVGAGI. The CDR3 DNA is TGTGCCAGCAGTTACTCGATTCCCGGGGCCGCCTATGGCTACACCTTC. Its protein product is CASSYSIPGAAYGYTF.

V is TRBV27 and J is TRBJ1-1; 8 nucleotides agree with TRBD1. The CDR3 has 13 amino acids. Unmatched junction bases numbered 9, after V lost 5 bases and J lost 10 bases. In germline, CDR1 is MNHEY, CDR2 SMNVEV (reference sequence). The CDR3 DNA sequence: TGTGCCAGCAGTATCCAGACAGGGGTTGGAGCTTTCTTT. Its protein is CASSIQTGVGAFF.

To note about this clone: This sample includes further DNA sequences coding for the same CDR3. The chain couples TRBV5-6 to TRBJ2-2; D tentatively fits TRBD1 or TRBD2 (6 bases each). In germline, CDR1 is SGHDT, CDR2 YYEEEE. V was shortened by 0 bases and J by 5 bases, with 14 bases between the two germline ends. The CDR3 covers 16 residues. CDR3 sequence: CASSLAGGPSTGELFF. The DNA for the CDR3 is TGTGCCAGCAGCTTGGCCGGGGGCCCATCGACCGGGGAGCTGTTTTTT.

V usage is TRBV30 and J usage is TRBJ1-1; unclear D gene. V was cut by 4 bases and J by 4 bases, with 16 bases left in between. The CDR3 consists of 14 residues. Per germline, CDR1 GTSNPN and CDR2 SVGIG (reference sequence). CDR3 sequence reads: CAWTLTVGITEAFF. CDR3 coding DNA: TGTGCCTGGACCCTCACGGTGGGGATCACTGAAGCTTTCTTT.

This clone has a single count. V and J are TRBV6-5 and TRBJ2-3; D is possibly TRBD2 (6 bases). V lost 2 bases to trimming and J lost 1 base, with 10 bases between them. CDR1 is MNHEY and CDR2 is SVGAGI in the germline V gene. CDR3 length: 15 amino acids. The CDR3 loop reads CASSYTSGRTDTQYF. In DNA form, the CDR3 reads TGTGCCAGCAGTTACACAAGCGGGCGCACAGATACGCAGTATTTT.

The chain employs TRBV7-2 and TRBJ1-1; TRBD1 might be the D (6 bases). V was shortened by 5 bases and J by 0 bases, with 13 bases between the two germline ends. The CDR3 covers 15 residues. Germline V gives CDR1 SGHTA, CDR2 FQGNSA. The CDR3, as DNA: TGTGCCAGCAGCCAGGGGACGGGACTGAACACTGAAGCTTTCTTT. Residues: CASSQGTGLNTEAFF.

The chain has TRBV10-2 and TRBJ2-7, with TRBD1 identical over 7 bases. Germline CDR1 WSHSY, CDR2 SAAADI. This CDR3 comprises 13 residues. V dropped 8 bases and J dropped 2; count of bases not matched to a gene: 6. This CDR3 is CASGQDETYEQYF. The CDR3 bases are TGCGCCAGCGGACAGGACGAGACCTACGAGCAGTACTTC.

The V and J genes are TRBV2 and TRBJ2-7; D gene unclear. Germline V gene data show CDR1 as SNHLY and CDR2 as FYNNEI. This CDR3 comprises 14 residues. V was cut by 1 base and J by 1 base, with 8 bases left in between. CDR3: CASSEGAWSYEQYF. For the CDR3, the DNA is TGTGCCAGCAGTGAAGGGGCATGGTCCTACGAGCAGTACTTC.

V gene TRBV18 combines with J gene TRBJ2-7; 7 bases match TRBD1. Losses at the gene ends were 0 bases for V and 10 bases for J; bases not matched to a gene: 6. The length of the CDR3 is 13 residues. Germline CDR1 reads KGHSH; CDR2 reads LQKENI. The CDR3 sequence: CASSPPTGDKQYF. The CDR3 DNA is TGTGCCAGCTCACCACCTACAGGGGATAAACAGTACTTC.

The chain uses TRBV20-1 and TRBJ1-4; no firm D call. The CDR3 contains 11 residues. Per the germline V gene, CDR1 is DFQATT and CDR2 is SNEGSKA (reference sequence). V lost 5 bases and J 7 bases, leaving 8 bases between the germline ends. The CDR3 here is CSAWGSEKLFF. In nucleotides, the CDR3 is TGCAGTGCTTGGGGTAGTGAAAAACTGTTTTTT.

The chain is built from TRBV30 and TRBJ2-3; perhaps TRBD2 as D (7 bases). CDR3 length: 13 residues. The V and J ends lost 1 base and 9 bases respectively, with 14 bases between them. Per germline, CDR1 GTSNPN and CDR2 SVGIG (reference sequence). CDR3 sequence reads: CAWSGGGVRTQYF. The CDR3 bases are TGTGCCTGGAGTGGAGGGGGGGTCAGGACGCAGTATTTT.

The rearrangement links TRBV5-4 to TRBJ1-1; 11 bases are a match to TRBD1. The CDR3 has 16 residues. V gave up 4 bases and J gave up 1 base; unmatched junction bases: 6. Germline CDR1 SGHNT, CDR2 YYREEE (reference sequence). The CDR3 loop reads CASSDWTGGSNTEAFF. CDR3 coding DNA: TGTGCCAGCAGCGACTGGACAGGGGGCTCGAACACTGAAGCTTTCTTT.

V usage is TRBV5-1 and J usage is TRBJ2-6, with a tentative D call TRBD2 (7 bases). V was cut by 3 bases and J by 0 bases, with 13 bases left in between. Germline CDR1 SGHRS, CDR2 YFSETQ. The CDR3 consists of 17 residues. CDR3 residues: CASSSSGGSSGANVLTF. The CDR3 coding sequence is TGCGCCAGCAGCTCGTCGGGGGGCAGCTCTGGGGCCAACGTCCTGACTTTC.

The rearrangement uses TRBV15 and TRBJ1-4; D is unclear. Between the trimmed V and J ends, which lost 1 base and 0 bases, there was a span of 15 bases. From germline, CDR1 is LNHNV and CDR2 YYDKDF (reference sequence). The CDR3 is 18 amino acids. This CDR3 reads CATSRVPVSDATNEKLFF. The CDR3 DNA sequence: TGTGCCACCAGCAGAGTTCCTGTTAGTGACGCAACTAATGAAAAACTGTTTTTT.